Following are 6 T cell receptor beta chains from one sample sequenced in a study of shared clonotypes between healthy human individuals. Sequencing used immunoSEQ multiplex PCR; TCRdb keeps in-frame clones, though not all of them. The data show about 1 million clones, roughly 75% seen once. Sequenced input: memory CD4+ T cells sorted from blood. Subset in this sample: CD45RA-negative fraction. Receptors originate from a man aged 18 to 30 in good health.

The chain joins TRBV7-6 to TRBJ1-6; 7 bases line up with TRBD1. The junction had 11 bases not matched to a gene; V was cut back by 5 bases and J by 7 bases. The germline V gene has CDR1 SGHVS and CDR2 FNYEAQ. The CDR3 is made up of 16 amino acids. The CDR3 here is CASSLDRAGANSPLHF. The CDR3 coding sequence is TGTGCCAGCAGCCTAGACAGGGCGGGCGCGAATTCACCCCTCCACTTT.

CDR3 sequence (DNA): TGTGCCAGCACCACTAGGCCGGTGAACACTGAAGCTTTCTTT. Protein sequence: CASTTRPVNTEAFF. The chain employs TRBV9 and TRBJ1-1; D unclear. The V end lost 6 bases, the J end lost 0 bases, and 12 bases lay between the germline ends. Looked up from germline, CDR1 is SGDLS and CDR2 is YYNGEE. This CDR3 is built from 14 residues.

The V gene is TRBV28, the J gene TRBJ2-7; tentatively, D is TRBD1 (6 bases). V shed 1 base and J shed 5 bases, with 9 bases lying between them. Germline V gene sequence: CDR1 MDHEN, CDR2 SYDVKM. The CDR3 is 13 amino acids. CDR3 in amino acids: CASSLSGAHEQYF. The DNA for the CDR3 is TGTGCCAGCAGTTTATCAGGGGCCCACGAGCAGTACTTC.

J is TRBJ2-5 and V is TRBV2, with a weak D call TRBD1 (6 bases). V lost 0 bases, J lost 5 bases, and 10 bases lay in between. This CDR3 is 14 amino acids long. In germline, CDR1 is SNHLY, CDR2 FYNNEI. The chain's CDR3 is CASSEALQGETQYF. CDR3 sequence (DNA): TGTGCCAGCAGTGAAGCGCTTCAGGGGGAGACCCAGTACTTC. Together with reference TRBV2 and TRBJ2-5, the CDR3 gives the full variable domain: EPEVTQTPSHQVTQMGQEVILRCVPISNHLYFYWYRQILGQKVEFLVSFYNNEISEKSEIFDDQFSVERPDGSNFTLKIRSTKLEDSAMYFCASSEALQGETQYFGPGTRLLVL.

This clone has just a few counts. CDR3 amino acids: CASSEEQGINQPQHF. CDR3 DNA sequence: TGTGCCAGCAGTGAAGAACAGGGTATCAATCAGCCCCAGCATTTT. The chain carries TRBV2 and TRBJ1-5, with a tentative D call TRBD1 (6 bases). Trimming removed 1 base from V and 3 bases from J, with 10 bases in between. CDR1 and CDR2 (germline): SNHLY, FYNNEI. The CDR3 length is 15 residues.

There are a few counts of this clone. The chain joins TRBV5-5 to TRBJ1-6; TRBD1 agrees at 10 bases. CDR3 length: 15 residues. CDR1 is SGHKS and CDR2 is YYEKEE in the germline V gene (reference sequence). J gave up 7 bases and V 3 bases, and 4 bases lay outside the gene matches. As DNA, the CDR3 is TGTGCCAGCAGCTGGACAGGGGGAGAAAATTCACCCCTCCACTTT. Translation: CASSWTGGENSPLHF.